This passage covers 7 T cell receptor beta chains from one sample sequenced in a study of CD8+ T cells in alopecia areata. cDNA serving as the sequencing template came from extracted, reverse transcribed RNA. Assay used: immunoSEQ multiplex PCR; TCRdb lists only in-frame clones, some missing. This table has roughly 110,000 clones, roughly 50% appearing once. The treatment denotes: oral pan-JAK inhibitor, 5-10 mg twice daily. This specimen was CD8+ T cells sorted from blood, taken at week 24, from a patient treated with tofacitinib. The receptors come from a human donor with alopecia areata.

In this sample, this clone turned up a few times. The V call is TRBV27, the J call TRBJ1-1, with unresolved D. The CDR3 has 13 amino acids. V was cut by 5 bases and J by 3 bases, with 10 bases left in between. Germline values: CDR1 MNHEY, CDR2 SMNVEV (reference sequence). CDR3 loop: CASSPRGDTEAFF. The CDR3 region has the DNA TGTGCCAGCAGTCCACGAGGTGACACTGAAGCTTTCTTT.

V gene TRBV5-1 combines with J gene TRBJ2-7; either TRBD1 or TRBD2 may supply D (5 bases each). Germline lookup yields CDR1 SGHRS and CDR2 YFSETQ. The CDR3 loop spans 14 amino acids. V dropped 3 bases and J dropped 2 bases, with 12 bases sitting between them. The CDR3 DNA is TGCGCCAGCAGCTCCCGGGACCAGCCCTACGAGCAGTACTTC. Protein product: CASSSRDQPYEQYF. Based on the CDR3 plus reference TRBV5-1 and TRBJ2-7, the full variable domain is KAGVTQTPRYLIKTRGQQVTLSCSPISGHRSVSWYQQTPGQGLQFLFEYFSETQRNKGNFPGRFSGRQFSNSRSEMNVSTLELGDSALYLCASSSRDQPYEQYFGPGTRLTVT.

This clone was counted a few times. The V gene is TRBV7-9, the J gene TRBJ2-5, with a tentative D call TRBD1 (6 bases). The V end lost 5 bases, the J end lost 1 base, and 11 bases lay between the germline ends. The CDR3 length is 14 residues. Germline CDR1 and CDR2: SEHNR and FQNEAQ (reference sequence). The CDR3 reads CASSPDSFQETQYF. The CDR3 DNA follows: TGTGCCAGCAGCCCGGACAGTTTCCAAGAGACCCAGTACTTC.

The chain is built from TRBV15 and TRBJ1-4; D unclear. The CDR3 sequence is 15 residues long. Germline CDR1 LNHNV, CDR2 YYDKDF (reference sequence). V lost 6 bases, J lost 5 bases, and 16 bases lay in between. The CDR3 DNA follows: TGTGCCACCAGTAGGACCCCCTGGGAGAATGAAAAACTGTTTTTT. This gives the protein CATSRTPWENEKLFF.

The CDR3 region has the DNA TGTGCCTGGAGTGGCACCCTGAACACTGAAGCTTTCTTT. This gives the protein CAWSGTLNTEAFF. This chain joins TRBV30 and TRBJ1-1; D remains unclear. In germline, CDR1 is GTSNPN, CDR2 SVGIG (reference sequence). V was cut by 1 base and J by 0 bases, with 6 bases left in between. This CDR3 spans 13 amino acids.

This clone came up once. The J gene is TRBJ1-2, the V gene TRBV7-9; weak D call: TRBD1 (5 bases). CDR3 length: 12 residues. The V gene lost 7 bases and the J gene lost 8 bases, with 14 bases spanning the gap. Germline CDR1 and CDR2: SEHNR and FQNEAQ (reference sequence). The CDR3 spells CASTFGGGGYTF. The CDR3 DNA follows: TGTGCCAGCACCTTCGGGGGAGGAGGCTACACCTTC. The full variable domain, in which reference TRBV7-9 and TRBJ1-2 provide the parts outside the CDR3, is DTGVSQNPRHKITKRGQNVTFRCDPISEHNRLYWYRQTLGQGPEFLTYFQNEAQLEKSRLLSDRFSAERPKGSFSTLEIQRTEQGDSAMYLCASTFGGGGYTFGSGTRLTVV.

This clone was detected only once. The gene calls are TRBV30 and TRBJ2-7, with D perhaps TRBD2 (5 bases). Germline CDR1 is GTSNPN and CDR2 is SVGIG (reference sequence). The CDR3 runs 12 residues. V lost 5 bases and J lost 6, with 14 bases in between. Written as DNA, the CDR3 is TGTGCCTGGTCGGAGAGGGAAGGCGAGCAGTACTTC. Its translation: CAWSEREGEQYF.